The present T cell receptor (beta chain) was sequenced within a study of blood T cell repertoires in COVID-19. Study-level information: The study drew acute and convalescent COVID-19 samples from the United States, Italy and Spain.

Germline lookup yields CDR1 LGHDT and CDR2 YNNKEL (reference sequence). The CDR3 spans 14 residues. Trimming removed 6 bases from V and 1 base from J, with 10 bases in between. Profiling relied on immunoSEQ multiplex PCR, and the TCRdb table lists in-frame clones only, not all of them. The sample gives some 93,000 clones, around nine tenths of which show up once; about 9.4% is in the top ten. This sequence was found in a man between 45 and 60 years old with acute or convalescent COVID-19. Specimen: peripheral blood. The chain employs TRBV3-1 (or the pseudogene TRBV3-2) and TRBJ1-5; D may be TRBD1 (6 bases). The CDR3 sequence is CASRQQGSNQPQHF. The CDR3 region has the DNA TGTGCCAGCAGGCAACAGGGAAGCAATCAGCCCCAGCATTTT.